The clone carrying this T cell receptor (beta chain) was recorded many times. What it binds is unknown. The data derive from a study of early T cells in non-severe SARS-CoV-2 infection. Findings of the study overall: The VDJdb matching leaned toward anti-spike CD8 responses and overlooked private and CD4 specificities.

Trimming removed 3 bases from V and 6 bases from J; junction bases left unmatched: 11. The CDR3 covers 16 residues. Germline CDR1 reads MGHDK; CDR2 reads SYGVNS. Tagging with unique molecular identifiers was applied to individual cDNA molecules. A single record per CDR3 protein comes from TCRdb applying MiXCR to the 5' RACE reads. The sample carries tens of thousands of distinct CDR3 sequences, roughly 18% recorded once. The specimen was whole blood, collected at baseline. The rearrangement joins TRBV25-1 to TRBJ2-1; 7 nucleotides line up with TRBD2. This clonotype originated in an adult who was a healthcare worker with PCR-confirmed SARS-CoV-2 infection or an uninfected control (not recorded which). The CDR3 coding sequence is TGTGCCAGCAGTGACGGGACTACTAGACCTCGCAATGAGCAGTTCTTC. Its protein is CASSDGTTRPRNEQFF.